The entry below gives a single TCR beta chain sequence along with its context. Possible read error: a much larger clone is one base away. This sample stems from a study of early T cells in non-severe SARS-CoV-2 infection. The CDR3 length is 14 residues. CDR1 is MNHEY and CDR2 is SMNVEV in the germline V gene (reference sequence). The TCR library protocol was used to attach unique molecular identifiers. These identifiers were attached to individual cDNA molecules. TCRdb used MiXCR to reprocess the 5' RACE reads, holding one entry per CDR3 protein. Of 55,000 to 75,000 distinct CDR3 sequences in the sample, 8% to 10% were seen once.

Sequenced here: whole blood, sampled at baseline. The origin of this receptor is an adult who was a healthcare worker with PCR-confirmed SARS-CoV-2 infection or an uninfected control (not recorded which). The genes are TRBV27 and TRBJ1-1; TRBD1 aligns across 7 bases. CDR3 DNA: TGTGCCAGCAGTACAATAGGGGGCGAAACTGTAGCTTTCTTT. Translated, it gives CASSTIGGETVAFF.